A single sample gave rise to the 29 T cell receptor beta chains below, sequenced in a study of shared clonotypes between healthy human individuals. Sequencing was performed with immunoSEQ multiplex PCR; in TCRdb, only in-frame clones are kept and a portion is missing. The sample carries about 2,500,000 clones, roughly 92% recorded once. What was sequenced was naive CD4+ T cells sorted from blood. Documented subset: CD45RA+ positively selected. Receptors originate from a young man in good health.

The V call is TRBV27, the J call TRBJ2-7, with D perhaps matching TRBD2 (5 bases). Between the trimmed V and J ends, which lost 3 bases and 7 bases, there was a span of 13 bases. Per germline, CDR1 MNHEY and CDR2 SMNVEV (reference sequence). The CDR3 consists of 13 residues. CDR3: CASSFRWTGEQYF. The DNA for the CDR3 is TGTGCCAGCAGTTTCCGATGGACGGGGGAGCAGTACTTC.

The CDR3 is CASSLERVGGNEQFF. In nucleotides, the CDR3 is TGCGCCAGCAGCTTGGAGCGGGTTGGGGGCAATGAGCAGTTCTTC. The chain has TRBV5-1 and TRBJ2-1; D perhaps matches TRBD2 (6 bases). Trimming took 0 bases from V and 6 from J, leaving 13 bases between them. Germline CDR1 is SGHRS and CDR2 is YFSETQ. The CDR3 covers 15 residues.

On this clone itself: The same CDR3 also results from other DNA sequences found in this sample. This chain connects TRBV19 to TRBJ1-3, with D uncertain. This CDR3 comprises 14 residues. CDR1 is LNHDA, CDR2 SQIVND, per germline (reference sequence). Trimming cost V 4 bases and J 1 base, with 8 bases left between them. CDR3 DNA: TGTGCCAGTAGTACCCAGGCTTCTGGAAACACCATATATTTT. Protein: CASSTQASGNTIYF.

The chain carries TRBV6-6 and TRBJ1-2, with a weak D call TRBD1 (6 bases). V gave up 6 bases and J gave up 3 bases, with 14 bases separating them. Looked up from germline, CDR1 is MNHNY and CDR2 is SVGAGI (reference sequence). This CDR3 region has 14 residues. The CDR3 loop is CASSGDIEYYGYTF. CDR3 coding DNA: TGTGCCAGCAGCGGGGACATCGAATACTATGGCTACACCTTC.

The V gene is TRBV11-2, the J gene TRBJ1-6, with D possibly matching TRBD1 (5 bases). V lost 3 bases, J lost 7 bases, and 10 bases lay in between. CDR1 is SGHAT and CDR2 is FQNNGV in the germline V gene. The CDR3 is 14 amino acids. The CDR3 reads CASSLQGLNSPLHF. CDR3 sequence (DNA): TGTGCCAGCAGCTTGCAGGGTTTGAATTCACCCCTCCACTTT.

A word on this clone: This specimen includes other DNA sequences encoding the same CDR3. The chain links TRBV5-1 to TRBJ1-2; no firm D call. The V end was cut by 0 bases, the J end by 4 bases, with 10 bases between. The CDR3 runs to 14 residues. In germline, CDR1 is SGHRS, CDR2 YFSETQ. CDR3 in DNA: TGCGCCAGCAGCTTGGGGGGATTGGGCTATGGCTACACCTTC. This encodes CASSLGGLGYGYTF.

The chain employs TRBV5-1 and TRBJ2-3, with D uncertain. Germline-derived CDR1 and CDR2 are SGHRS and YFSETQ. This CDR3 region has 15 residues. V lost 1 base, J lost 4 bases, and 13 bases lay in between. CDR3: CASSLTGSVPDTQYF. As DNA, the CDR3 is TGCGCCAGCAGCTTGACGGGCTCCGTCCCAGATACGCAGTATTTT.

The rearrangement uses TRBV2 and TRBJ1-3, with 11 bases matching TRBD1. With V trimmed by 6 bases and J by 0 bases, 1 base remained unmatched. This CDR3 is 15 amino acids long. CDR1 and CDR2 from the germline V gene are SNHLY and FYNNEI. CDR3 region: CASRGQGVSGNTIYF. Here the CDR3 DNA reads TGTGCCAGCAGGGGACAGGGGGTCTCTGGAAACACCATATATTTT.

The rearrangement joins TRBV27 to TRBJ2-2, with 8 bases matching TRBD1. Germline trimming cut 6 bases from V and 3 bases from J; bases unmatched to any gene: 9. The CDR3 loop spans 16 amino acids. Germline CDR1 MNHEY, CDR2 SMNVEV (reference sequence). For the CDR3, the DNA is TGTGCCAGCAGGCCAGGGGGCGCATCGGACACCGGGGAGCTGTTTTTT. The encoded protein is CASRPGGASDTGELFF.

This clone was seen only a few times. The V gene is TRBV30, the J gene TRBJ1-1, with TRBD1 identical over 7 bases. CDR1 GTSNPN and CDR2 SVGIG come from the germline V gene (reference sequence). V shed 3 bases and J 2 bases; nucleotides not matched to a gene: 6. CDR3 length: 14 amino acids. Here the CDR3 DNA reads TGTGCCTGGAGCCACGGGACAGCCAACACTGAAGCTTTCTTT. Protein product: CAWSHGTANTEAFF. Full variable domain (remainder filled in from reference TRBV30 and TRBJ1-1): SQTIHQWPATLVQPVGSPLSLECTVEGTSNPNLYWYRQAAGRGLQLLFYSVGIGQISSEVPQNLSASRPQDRQFILSSKKLLLSDSGFYLCAWSHGTANTEAFFGQGTRLTVV.

The rearrangement links TRBV5-5 to TRBJ1-4; 7 bases agree with TRBD1. Germline V gene data show CDR1 as SGHKS and CDR2 as YYEKEE (reference sequence). The CDR3 loop spans 16 amino acids. The junction had 13 bases not matched to a gene; V was cut back by 4 bases and J by 7 bases. CDR3 amino acids: CASSTASRGGGEKLFF. The CDR3 nucleotides read TGTGCCAGCAGCACCGCCTCCAGAGGGGGCGGTGAAAAACTGTTTTTT.

The chain is built from TRBV21-1 and TRBJ1-5. TRBV21-1 is noted as a pseudogene. This CDR3 has 18 amino acids. CDR3 amino acids: CASSLNPLQEALNQPQHF. The CDR3 coding sequence is TGTGCCAGCTCATTAAATCCGCTCCAGGAGGCCTTAAATCAGCCCCAGCATTTT.

As for this clone: Other DNA sequences in the sample encode the same CDR3. The CDR3 is CASSLGQRVNEQFF. In nucleotides, the CDR3 is TGCGCCAGCAGCTTGGGACAACGAGTCAATGAGCAGTTCTTC. J is TRBJ2-1 and V is TRBV5-1; unclear D gene. V lost 0 bases to trimming and J lost 6 bases, with 10 bases between them. The V gene's germline CDR1 is SGHRS and CDR2 YFSETQ. CDR3 size: 14 residues.

Here the CDR3 DNA reads TGTGCCAGCAGCCTCCTAGGGACCGGAGAGACCCAGTACTTC. This translates into CASSLLGTGETQYF. This chain links TRBV7-9 with TRBJ2-5; perhaps D is TRBD1 or TRBD2 (5 bases each). Germline CDR1 and CDR2: SEHNR and FQNEAQ (reference sequence). The CDR3 sequence is 14 residues long. V lost 5 bases and J lost 4, with 14 bases in between.

The chain joins TRBV18 to TRBJ2-5; D is perhaps TRBD2 (5 bases). This CDR3 region has 15 residues. Germline V gene sequence: CDR1 KGHSH, CDR2 LQKENI. V was shortened by 3 bases and J by 5 bases, with 16 bases between the two germline ends. The CDR3 DNA follows: TGTGCCAGCTCACCGAGGGCAACCGTGGGTGAGACCCAGTACTTC. Protein product: CASSPRATVGETQYF.

The chain is built from TRBV11-2 and TRBJ1-1; D remains ambiguous. The CDR3 length is 15 residues. The V end was cut by 3 bases, the J end by 4 bases, with 15 bases between. The germline V gene has CDR1 SGHAT and CDR2 FQNNGV. The CDR3 spells CASSLGIPGFTEAFF. The CDR3 DNA reads TGTGCCAGCAGCTTGGGAATCCCGGGGTTCACTGAAGCTTTCTTT.

This chain uses TRBV11-2 with TRBJ2-2; TRBD2 matches at 7 bases. The trim removed 3 bases at V and 4 bases at J, leaving 2 bases unmatched. From germline, CDR1 is SGHAT and CDR2 FQNNGV. This CDR3 contains 14 residues. CDR3 loop: CASSFSGTTGELFF. The CDR3 DNA is TGTGCCAGCAGCTTCAGCGGGACCACCGGGGAGCTGTTTTTT.

To note about this clone: Other nucleotide sequences from this sample produce the same CDR3. The V and J genes are TRBV7-2 and TRBJ2-3, with TRBD2 matching 9 bases. J was trimmed by 3 bases and V by 0 bases; bases with no gene match: 4. Germline CDR1 SGHTA, CDR2 FQGNSA. This CDR3 has 16 residues. The CDR3 protein is CASSLAAGGGTDTQYF. CDR3 nucleotides: TGTGCCAGCAGCTTAGCGGCGGGAGGGGGTACAGATACGCAGTATTTT.

The sample holds one count of this clone. The V and J genes are TRBV10-1 and TRBJ1-2; TRBD1 matches 8 bases. Germline values: CDR1 WNHNN, CDR2 SYGVQD (reference sequence). This CDR3 spans 13 amino acids. J was trimmed by 7 bases and V by 2 bases; bases with no gene match: 3. The CDR3 nucleotides read TGCGCCAGCAGTGAGGCAGGGGGCCTTGGCTACACCTTC. It yields the protein CASSEAGGLGYTF.

This clone turned up a few times. The chain employs TRBV29-1 and TRBJ1-2; unclear D gene. With 6 bases removed from V and 8 bases from J, the gap between germline ends came to 16 bases. CDR1 is SQVTM, CDR2 ANQGSEA, per germline. CDR3 length equals 12 residues. CDR3 nucleotides: TGCAGCGTCGACTACATGAGGTCGGGCTACACCTTC. Translating it yields CSVDYMRSGYTF.

The gene calls are TRBV19 and TRBJ2-7; 10 bases align to TRBD1. Germline lookup yields CDR1 LNHDA and CDR2 SQIVND (reference sequence). This CDR3 is built from 14 residues. V trimming: 5 bases; J trimming: 6 bases; junction bases outside the gene matches: 7. CDR3 in DNA: TGTGCCAGTAGTGCCCGGGACAGGGGTGGCGAGCAGTACTTC. It encodes CASSARDRGGEQYF. The full variable domain, in which reference TRBV19 and TRBJ2-7 provide the parts outside the CDR3, is DGGITQSPKYLFRKEGQNVTLSCEQNLNHDAMYWYRQDPGQGLRLIYYSQIVNDFQKGDIAEGYSVSREKKESFPLTVTSAQKNPTAFYLCASSARDRGGEQYFGPGTRLTVT.

The chain is built from TRBV30 and TRBJ2-7, with D perhaps TRBD2 (6 bases). Between the trimmed V and J ends, which lost 0 bases and 2 bases, there was a span of 11 bases. The CDR3 has 14 residues. Germline V lookup: CDR1 GTSNPN, CDR2 SVGIG (reference sequence). CDR3 sequence (DNA): TGTGCCTGGAGTGTAGGGCGGGGCACCTACGAGCAGTACTTC. Protein product: CAWSVGRGTYEQYF. Looking up the rest from reference TRBV30 and TRBJ2-7 gives the full variable domain: SQTIHQWPATLVQPVGSPLSLECTVEGTSNPNLYWYRQAAGRGLQLLFYSVGIGQISSEVPQNLSASRPQDRQFILSSKKLLLSDSGFYLCAWSVGRGTYEQYFGPGTRLTVT.

The chain employs TRBV11-2 and TRBJ2-1; D not resolved. The CDR3 is made up of 16 amino acids. Trimming pared 6 bases from V and 3 bases from J, leaving 18 bases between. Germline CDR1 is SGHAT and CDR2 is FQNNGV. The CDR3 region has the DNA TGTGCCAGCAGTCTTAGGTCCTTGCTCGGCTACAATGAGCAGTTCTTC. This sequence encodes CASSLRSLLGYNEQFF.

Only one count was recorded for this clone. One junction end disagrees with the germline gene, perhaps due to a read error. This chain joins TRBV10-3 and TRBJ2-5; D tentatively reads TRBD1 or TRBD2 (5 bases each). The germline V gene encodes CDR1 ENHRY and CDR2 SYGVKD. CDR3 length: 13 amino acids. CDR3 amino acids: CAISESPTRWGNF. CDR3 nucleotide sequence: TGTGCCATCAGTGAGTCACCTACTAGGTGGGGGAACTTC.

The V call is TRBV19, the J call TRBJ2-7; TRBD1 aligns across 9 bases. This CDR3 comprises 16 residues. Trimming cost V 0 bases and J 3 bases; bases outside gene matches: 6. Germline V lookup: CDR1 LNHDA, CDR2 SQIVND (reference sequence). CDR3 DNA: TGTGCCAGTAGTATAGATCTAACAGGGGGCTTCTACGAGCAGTACTTC. This gives the protein CASSIDLTGGFYEQYF.

The chain recombines TRBV5-6 with TRBJ1-2; TRBD1 matches 7 bases. The CDR3 runs to 15 residues. V trimming: 0 bases; J trimming: 4 bases; junction bases outside the gene matches: 6. The germline V gene encodes CDR1 SGHDT and CDR2 YYEEEE. CDR3 in amino acids: CASSLAWQGGYGYTF. CDR3 coding DNA: TGTGCCAGCAGCTTGGCCTGGCAGGGGGGCTATGGCTACACCTTC.

The genes are TRBV5-1 and TRBJ1-4; possible D gene TRBD1, 6 bases. The CDR3 spans 15 residues. Germline V CDR1 and CDR2: SGHRS, YFSETQ. The germline V and J ends were trimmed by 3 bases and 6 bases, with 15 bases remaining between them. This CDR3 reads CASSSRGPGDEKLFF. CDR3 nucleotides: TGCGCCAGCAGCTCCAGGGGCCCGGGGGATGAAAAACTGTTTTTT. The variable domain in full, completed from reference TRBV5-1 and TRBJ1-4, reads KAGVTQTPRYLIKTRGQQVTLSCSPISGHRSVSWYQQTPGQGLQFLFEYFSETQRNKGNFPGRFSGRQFSNSRSEMNVSTLELGDSALYLCASSSRGPGDEKLFFGSGTQLSVL.

The J gene is TRBJ2-1, the V gene TRBV10-3; D ambiguous. V lost 7 bases, J lost 9 bases, and 19 bases lay in between. Germline CDR1 is ENHRY and CDR2 is SYGVKD. This CDR3 spans 14 amino acids. CDR3 DNA sequence: TGTGCCATCACCTCCTCCTTGGTTTCCGCTGAGCAGTTCTTC. Translated, it gives CAITSSLVSAEQFF.

In regard to this clone: The sample contains more than one DNA sequence encoding this CDR3. The chain carries TRBV28 and TRBJ1-2; TRBD1 aligns across 8 bases. Germline lookup yields CDR1 MDHEN and CDR2 SYDVKM. The CDR3 spans 14 residues. After removal of 4 bases from V and 4 bases from J, the junction contained 5 bases not matched to a gene. The CDR3 is CASSSGQGGYGYTF. In nucleotides, the CDR3 is TGTGCCAGCAGTTCTGGACAGGGCGGCTATGGCTACACCTTC.